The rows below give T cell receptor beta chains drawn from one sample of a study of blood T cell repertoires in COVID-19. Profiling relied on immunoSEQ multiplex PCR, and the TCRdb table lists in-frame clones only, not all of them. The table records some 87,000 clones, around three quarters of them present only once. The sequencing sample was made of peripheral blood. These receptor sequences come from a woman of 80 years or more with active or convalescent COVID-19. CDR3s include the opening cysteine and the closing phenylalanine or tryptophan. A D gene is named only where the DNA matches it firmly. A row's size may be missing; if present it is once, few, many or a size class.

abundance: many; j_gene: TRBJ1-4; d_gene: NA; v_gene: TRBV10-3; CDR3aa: CAISESTGTRVFF; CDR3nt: TGTGCCATCAGTGAGAGTACCGGGACAAGGGTGTTTTTT
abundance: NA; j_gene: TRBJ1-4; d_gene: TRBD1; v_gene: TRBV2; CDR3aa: CASEGQLNEKLFF; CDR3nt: TGTGCCTCAGAGGGACAGCTTAATGAAAAACTGTTTTTT
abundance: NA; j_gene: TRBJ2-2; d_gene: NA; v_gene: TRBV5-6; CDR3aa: CASSLLSAVENTGELFF; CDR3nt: TGTGCCAGCAGCCTACTGTCGGCGGTGGAGAACACCGGGGAGCTGTTTTTT
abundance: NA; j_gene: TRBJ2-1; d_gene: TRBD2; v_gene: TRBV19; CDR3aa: CASTTAPGLAYNEQFF; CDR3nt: TGTGCCAGTACCACTGCTCCGGGACTAGCATACAATGAGCAGTTCTTC
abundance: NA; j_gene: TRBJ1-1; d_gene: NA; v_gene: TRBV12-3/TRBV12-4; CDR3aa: CASSHSKGEAFF; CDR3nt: TGTGCCAGCAGTCACAGTAAGGGGGAAGCTTTCTTT
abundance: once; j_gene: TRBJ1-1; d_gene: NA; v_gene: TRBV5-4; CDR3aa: CASSLDSNTEAFF; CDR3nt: TGTGCCAGCAGCTTGGACAGCAACACTGAAGCTTTCTTT
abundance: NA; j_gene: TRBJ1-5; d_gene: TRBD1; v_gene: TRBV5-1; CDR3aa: CASSLGGTGNQPQHF; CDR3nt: TGCGCCAGCAGCTTGGGCGGGACAGGGAATCAGCCCCAGCATTTT
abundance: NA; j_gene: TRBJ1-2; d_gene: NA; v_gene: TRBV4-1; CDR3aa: CASSQRAGADPVHGYTF; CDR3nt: TGCGCCAGCAGCCAACGCGCGGGGGCGGACCCGGTACACGGCTACACCTTC
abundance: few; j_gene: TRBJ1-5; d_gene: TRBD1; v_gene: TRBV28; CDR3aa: CASSSGQVQPQHF; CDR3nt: TGTGCCAGCAGCTCTGGACAGGTCCAGCCCCAGCATTTT
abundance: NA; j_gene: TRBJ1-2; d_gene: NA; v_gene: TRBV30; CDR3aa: CAWSPSTGIGYTF; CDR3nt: TGTGCCTGGTCTCCCTCCACGGGGATAGGCTACACCTTC
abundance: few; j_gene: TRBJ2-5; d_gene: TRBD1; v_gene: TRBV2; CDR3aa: CASSRDSWDQETQYF; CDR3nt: TGTGCCAGCAGCCGGGACAGTTGGGACCAAGAGACCCAGTACTTC
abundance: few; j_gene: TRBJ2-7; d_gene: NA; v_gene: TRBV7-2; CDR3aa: CASSFSHEQYF; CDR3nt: TGTGCCAGCAGCTTTTCTCACGAGCAGTACTTC
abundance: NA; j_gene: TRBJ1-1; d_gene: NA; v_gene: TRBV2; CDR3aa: CASSERTEAFF; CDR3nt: TGTGCCAGCAGTGAACGCACTGAAGCTTTCTTT
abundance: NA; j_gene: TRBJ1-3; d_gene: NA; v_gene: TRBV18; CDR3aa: CASSPRGSGNTIYF; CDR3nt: TGTGCCAGCTCACCTCGGGGGTCTGGAAACACCATATATTTT
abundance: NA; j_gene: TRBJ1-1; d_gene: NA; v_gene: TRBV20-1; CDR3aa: CSAPGSTEAFF; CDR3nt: TGCAGTGCCCCAGGGTCTACTGAAGCTTTCTTT
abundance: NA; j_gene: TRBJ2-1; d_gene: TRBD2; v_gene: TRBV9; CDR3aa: CASSVGTSSYNEQFF; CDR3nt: TGTGCCAGCAGCGTAGGGACTAGCTCCTACAATGAGCAGTTCTTC
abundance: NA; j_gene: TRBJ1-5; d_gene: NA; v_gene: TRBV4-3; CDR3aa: CASSTARGNQPQHF; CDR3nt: TGCGCCAGCAGCACGGCCCGGGGGAATCAGCCCCAGCATTTT
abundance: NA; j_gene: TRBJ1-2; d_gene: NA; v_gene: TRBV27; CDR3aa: CASSSPGEFNYGYTF; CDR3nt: TGTGCCAGCAGTTCCCCGGGGGAGTTTAACTATGGCTACACCTTC
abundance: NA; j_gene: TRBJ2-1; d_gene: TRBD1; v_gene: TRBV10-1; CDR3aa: CASSENRGRELGNEQFF; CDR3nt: TGCGCCAGCAGTGAAAACAGGGGTAGGGAACTAGGCAATGAGCAGTTCTTC
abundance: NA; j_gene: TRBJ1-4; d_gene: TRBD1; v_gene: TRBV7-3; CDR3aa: CASSPGQGTKFWATNEKLFF; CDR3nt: TGTGCCAGCAGCCCAGGACAGGGGACAAAATTCTGGGCAACTAATGAAAAACTGTTTTTT
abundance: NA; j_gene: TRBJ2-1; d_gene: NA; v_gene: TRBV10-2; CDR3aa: CASSEIGRGDEQFF; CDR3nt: TGCGCCAGCAGTGAGATTGGTCGAGGCGATGAGCAGTTCTTC
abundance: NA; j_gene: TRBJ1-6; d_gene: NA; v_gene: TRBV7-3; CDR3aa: CASSLEAGVYSPLHF; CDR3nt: TGTGCCAGCAGCCTCGAAGCGGGGGTATACTCACCCCTCCACTTT
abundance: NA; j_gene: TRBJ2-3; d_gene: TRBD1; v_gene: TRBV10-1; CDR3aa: CASSEGTGTGITDTQYF; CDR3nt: TGCGCCAGCAGTGAGGGGACCGGGACAGGGATCACAGATACGCAGTATTTT
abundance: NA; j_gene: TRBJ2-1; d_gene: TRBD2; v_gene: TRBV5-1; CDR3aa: CASSLEPPTSGGPNEQFF; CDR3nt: TGCGCCAGCAGCTTGGAGCCCCCGACTAGCGGGGGGCCCAATGAGCAGTTCTTC
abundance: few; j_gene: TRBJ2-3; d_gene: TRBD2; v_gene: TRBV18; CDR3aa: CASSPFRLAGRTDTQYF; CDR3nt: TGTGCCAGCTCACCATTCAGACTAGCGGGTCGCACAGATACGCAGTATTTT
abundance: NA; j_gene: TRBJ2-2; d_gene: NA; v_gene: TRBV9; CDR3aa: CASSDGGPVGGELFF; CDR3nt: TGTGCCAGCAGCGACGGGGGGCCGGTTGGCGGGGAGCTGTTTTTT
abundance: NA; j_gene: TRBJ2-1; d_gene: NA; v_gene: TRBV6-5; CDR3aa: CASSPNPLVSGEQFF; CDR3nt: TGTGCCAGCAGCCCCAACCCACTAGTATCAGGAGAGCAGTTCTTC
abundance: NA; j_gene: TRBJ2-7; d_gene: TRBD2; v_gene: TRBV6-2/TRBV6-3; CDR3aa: CASSYFAGGPLSYEQYF; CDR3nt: TGTGCCAGCAGTTACTTTGCGGGGGGGCCTTTATCCTACGAGCAGTACTTC
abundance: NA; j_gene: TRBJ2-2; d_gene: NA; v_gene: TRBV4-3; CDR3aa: CASSAQVPGIPTGELFF; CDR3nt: TGCGCCAGCAGCGCACAGGTCCCAGGTATTCCCACCGGGGAGCTGTTTTTT
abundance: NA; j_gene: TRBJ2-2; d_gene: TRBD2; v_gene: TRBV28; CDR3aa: CASSRPLAGNTGELFF; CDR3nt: TGTGCCAGCAGTCGCCCTCTAGCGGGGAACACCGGGGAGCTGTTTTTT
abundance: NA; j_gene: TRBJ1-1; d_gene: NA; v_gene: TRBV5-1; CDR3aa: CASSEGLGNTEAFF; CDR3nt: TGCGCCAGCAGCGAGGGCTTGGGGAACACTGAAGCTTTCTTT
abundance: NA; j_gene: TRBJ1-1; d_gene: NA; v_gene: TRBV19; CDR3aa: CASTFSRNTEAFF; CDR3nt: TGTGCCAGTACTTTTTCCAGGAACACTGAAGCTTTCTTT
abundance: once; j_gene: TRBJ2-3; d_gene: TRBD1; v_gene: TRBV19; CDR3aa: CASSIGSTGERDTQYF; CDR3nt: TGTGCCAGTAGTATAGGTTCGACAGGGGAGCGAGATACGCAGTATTTT
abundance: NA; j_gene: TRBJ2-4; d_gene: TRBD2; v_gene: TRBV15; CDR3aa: CATSRDPPGGPQNIQYF; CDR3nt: TGTGCCACCAGCAGAGATCCGCCGGGGGGGCCTCAAAACATTCAGTACTTC
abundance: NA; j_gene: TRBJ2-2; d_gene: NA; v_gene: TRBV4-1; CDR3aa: CASSQEAGLGTGELFF; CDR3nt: TGCGCCAGCAGCCAAGAGGCGGGGCTCGGCACCGGGGAGCTGTTTTTT
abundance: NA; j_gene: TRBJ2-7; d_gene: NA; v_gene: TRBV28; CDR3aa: CASSTTDSYEQYF; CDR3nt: TGTGCCAGCAGTACCACGGACAGCTACGAGCAGTACTTC
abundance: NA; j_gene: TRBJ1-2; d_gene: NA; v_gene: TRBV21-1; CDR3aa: CASSKGTGEENYGYTF; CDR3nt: TGTGCCAGCAGCAAAGGGACAGGGGAAGAAAACTATGGCTACACCTTC
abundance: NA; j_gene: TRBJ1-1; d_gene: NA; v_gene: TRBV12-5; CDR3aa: CASGLGLGGSTEAFF; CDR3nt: TGTGCTAGTGGTTTGGGGCTCGGGGGATCCACTGAAGCTTTCTTT
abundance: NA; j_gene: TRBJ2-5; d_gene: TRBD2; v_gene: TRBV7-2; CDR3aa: CASSLGTGGETQYF; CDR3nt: TGTGCCAGCAGCTTAGGGACGGGAGGAGAGACCCAGTACTTC
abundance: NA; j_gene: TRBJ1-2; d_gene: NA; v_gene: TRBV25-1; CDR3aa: CASSESHVAAGYTF; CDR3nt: TGTGCCAGCAGTGAATCGCACGTAGCTGCTGGCTACACCTTC
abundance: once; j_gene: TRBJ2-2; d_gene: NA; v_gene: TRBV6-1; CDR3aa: CASSEWPGELFF; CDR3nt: TGTGCCAGCAGTGAATGGCCCGGGGAGCTGTTTTTT
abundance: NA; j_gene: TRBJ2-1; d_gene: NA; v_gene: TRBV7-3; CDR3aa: CASSLRRTSYNEQFF; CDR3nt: TGTGCCAGCAGCTTAAGGCGGACTTCCTACAATGAGCAGTTCTTC
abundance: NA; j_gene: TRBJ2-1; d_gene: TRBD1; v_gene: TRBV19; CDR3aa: CASSISQGYNEQFF; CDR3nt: TGTGCCAGTAGTATTTCACAGGGGTACAATGAGCAGTTCTTC
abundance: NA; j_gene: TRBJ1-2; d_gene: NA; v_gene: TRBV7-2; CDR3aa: CASSSTQGNPYGYTF; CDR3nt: TGTGCCAGCAGCTCTACACAGGGAAACCCTTATGGCTACACCTTC
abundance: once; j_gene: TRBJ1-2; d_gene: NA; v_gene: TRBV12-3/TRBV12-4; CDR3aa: CASTRVGGYGYTF; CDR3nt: TGTGCCAGCACTAGGGTGGGAGGCTATGGCTACACCTTC